The 24 T cell receptor beta chains below all came from one sample that was sequenced in a study of T cells in Graves' hyperthyroidism and ophthalmopathy. TCR beta CDR3 regions were amplified from RNA transcripts. A first-round RT-PCR of the TCR CDR3 used the HTBI primer set. TCRdb fed the multiplex PCR reads into MiXCR, producing one record per CDR3 protein. Of 250,000 to 300,000 distinct CDR3 sequences in the sample, more than 12% were seen once. Sequences were obtained from blood. Receptors originate from a woman aged 35 to 49 with Graves' hyperthyroidism that later progressed to Graves' ophthalmopathy.

In this sample, this clonotype turned up many times. The chain recombines TRBV11-2 with TRBJ2-2; no clear D. Germline loops: CDR1 SGHAT, CDR2 FQNNGV. The CDR3 loop spans 13 amino acids. V was pared by 4 bases and J by 3 bases, with 6 bases between. The CDR3 reads CASSSHHTGELFF. CDR3 nucleotide sequence: TGTGCCAGCAGCTCCCATCACACCGGGGAGCTGTTTTTT.

This clonotype was counted ten times or more. The rearrangement links TRBV3-1 to TRBJ2-3, with no clear D. Germline CDR1 LGHDT, CDR2 YNNKEL (reference sequence). V gave up 0 bases and J gave up 2 bases, with 6 bases separating them. The CDR3 is 14 residues long. In DNA, the CDR3 is TGTGCCAGCAGCCAAGATTCCTTCACAGATACGCAGTATTTT. Amino acid sequence: CASSQDSFTDTQYF.

This clonotype occurred a few times. The chain recombines TRBV3-1 with TRBJ2-4; D is possibly TRBD1 (6 bases). The CDR3 is 15 residues long. Trimming shortened V by 0 bases and J by 2 bases, and 8 bases separated the two germline ends. In germline, CDR1 is LGHDT, CDR2 YNNKEL (reference sequence). CDR3 region: CASSQDRGTKNIQYF. CDR3 bases: TGTGCCAGCAGCCAAGACAGGGGTACCAAAAACATTCAGTACTTC.

This clonotype was detected ten times or more. This chain uses TRBV6-1 with TRBJ1-1; D unclear. With 0 bases removed from V and 7 bases from J, the gap between germline ends came to 18 bases. This CDR3 is built from 16 residues. The germline gives CDR1 MNHNS, CDR2 SASEGT. The chain's CDR3 is CASSEALGNMGSEAFF. The CDR3 nucleotides are TGTGCCAGCAGTGAAGCCCTAGGGAATATGGGCAGTGAAGCTTTCTTT.

This clonotype occurred many times. This chain connects TRBV18 to TRBJ1-3, with unresolved D. The CDR3 totals 15 residues. Germline V gene lookup returns CDR1 KGHSH and CDR2 LQKENI. V was clipped by 0 bases and J by 0 bases, with 6 bases between them. For the CDR3, the DNA is TGTGCCAGCTCACCACCGTATTACTCTGGAAACACCATATATTTT. Translated: CASSPPYYSGNTIYF.

In its sample, this clonotype was seen many times. The chain uses TRBV7-9 and TRBJ2-7; 7 bases fit TRBD2. Germline CDR1 and CDR2: SEHNR and FQNEAQ (reference sequence). J gave up 3 bases and V 4 bases, and 12 bases lay outside the gene matches. The CDR3 consists of 16 residues. The CDR3 DNA follows: TGTGCCAGCAGCTCCGCCCCTGGGCGGGAGTTCTACGAGCAGTACTTC. Protein product: CASSSAPGREFYEQYF.

This clonotype has ten or more counts. J is TRBJ2-1 and V is TRBV6-2 or TRBV6-3; D is undetermined. Germline values: CDR1 MNHEY, CDR2 SVGEGT. CDR3 length equals 14 residues. Trimming removed 5 bases at V and 2 bases at J, with 10 bases between. Here the CDR3 reads CASSVRLTYNEQFF. In DNA, the CDR3 is TGTGCCAGCAGTGTTCGTTTAACCTACAATGAGCAGTTCTTC.

This clonotype was observed at least ten times. This sequence joins TRBV7-9 and TRBJ2-3; a weak D match, TRBD2 (6 bases). Deletions cut 5 bases from V and 5 bases from J, with 14 bases between. Germline-derived CDR1 and CDR2 are SEHNR and FQNEAQ (reference sequence). This CDR3 is built from 14 residues. The CDR3 protein is CASSLTSLQDTQYF. The CDR3 DNA is TGTGCCAGCAGCCTGACTAGTTTACAAGATACGCAGTATTTT.

Ten or more counts support this clonotype. The chain uses TRBV28 and TRBJ2-1; 12 nucleotides match TRBD2. CDR1 is MDHEN, CDR2 SYDVKM, per germline. The CDR3 spans 16 residues. With 2 bases clipped from V and 3 bases from J, the junction kept 2 bases outside the gene matches. The CDR3 coding sequence is TGTGCCAGCAGTTTAAAGACTAGCGGGAGCTACAATGAGCAGTTCTTC. Protein: CASSLKTSGSYNEQFF.

This clonotype has more than one count but fewer than ten. The chain employs TRBV4-1 and TRBJ1-6; TRBD1 is a possible D gene (5 bases). The CDR3 contains 18 residues. Germline lookup yields CDR1 MGHRA and CDR2 YSYEKL. The ends were cut back, 0 bases at V and 9 bases at J, with 21 bases in the middle. The CDR3 sequence: CASSQEPSGGGSGSPLHF. CDR3 coding DNA: TGCGCCAGCAGCCAAGAACCAAGTGGGGGAGGCAGCGGTTCACCCCTCCACTTT.

The chain combines TRBV5-5 with TRBJ1-5, with D hard to call. V was pared by 4 bases and J by 2 bases, with 25 bases between. This CDR3 contains 19 residues. Germline V lookup: CDR1 SGHKS, CDR2 YYEKEE (reference sequence). The CDR3 sequence: CASSLGGWRDVGGNQPQHF. The CDR3 DNA reads TGTGCCAGCAGCCTGGGAGGGTGGCGGGATGTGGGTGGCAATCAGCCCCAGCATTTT.

This chain links TRBV13 with TRBJ2-3, with 9 bases aligning to TRBD2. Germline trimming cut 2 bases from V and 3 bases from J; bases unmatched to any gene: 9. Per germline, CDR1 PRHDT and CDR2 FYEKMQ (reference sequence). The CDR3 has 17 residues. Written as DNA, the CDR3 is TGTGCCAGCAGCTTAAGTGGCGGGAGGGGGTTGACAGATACGCAGTATTTT. Translating it yields CASSLSGGRGLTDTQYF.

This clonotype was observed many times. A read error is possible here, since a much larger clone lies one base away. J is TRBJ2-3 and V is TRBV10-3; no definite D call. This CDR3 has 14 amino acids. Trimming left V 4 bases short and J 10 bases short, with 18 bases between. The germline V gene encodes CDR1 ENHRY and CDR2 SYGVKD. The CDR3 here is CAISGNGERQAQYF. The CDR3 DNA follows: TGTGCCATCAGTGGGAATGGGGAACGTCAGGCGCAGTATTTT.

This clonotype was observed a handful of times. The V and J genes are TRBV20-1 and TRBJ2-2; TRBD2 is a possible D gene (6 bases). The germline CDR1 and CDR2 sequences are DFQATT and SNEGSKA (reference sequence). V was clipped by 5 bases and J by 1 base, with 11 bases between them. CDR3 length: 14 amino acids. DNA of the CDR3: TGCAGTGCTTATAGCGGTTTGAACACCGGGGAGCTGTTTTTT. This gives the protein CSAYSGLNTGELFF.

The chain carries TRBV19 and TRBJ2-3; D perhaps matches TRBD1 (6 bases). The CDR3 is 14 residues long. V lost 4 bases to trimming and J lost 7 bases, with 15 bases between them. Germline V gene data show CDR1 as LNHDA and CDR2 as SQIVND (reference sequence). The CDR3 is CASSTGVSINTQYF. CDR3 DNA sequence: TGTGCCAGTAGTACAGGGGTCTCGATAAATACGCAGTATTTT.

This clonotype was seen ten or more times. V is TRBV3-1 and J is TRBJ1-2; maybe TRBD1 (6 bases). Germline V gene lookup returns CDR1 LGHDT and CDR2 YNNKEL (reference sequence). V lost 6 bases, J lost 4 bases, and 18 bases lay in between. This CDR3 contains 15 residues. This CDR3 is CASSISGTNLYGYTF. CDR3 in DNA: TGTGCCAGCAGTATTTCCGGGACAAACCTCTATGGCTACACCTTC.

The chain recombines TRBV30 with TRBJ2-2, with D unclear. Trimming shortened V by 0 bases and J by 5 bases, and 4 bases separated the two germline ends. The V gene's germline CDR1 is GTSNPN and CDR2 SVGIG (reference sequence). The CDR3 covers 12 residues. The DNA of the CDR3 is TGTGCCTGGAGTGTCAGAACCGGGGAGCTGTTTTTT. This codes for CAWSVRTGELFF.

The chain recombines TRBV7-3 with TRBJ1-5; 8 bases agree with TRBD1. The ends lost 6 bases at V and 1 base at J; junction bases unmatched: 8. The germline CDR1 and CDR2 sequences are SGHTA and FQGTGA. CDR3 length equals 16 residues. The CDR3 bases are TGTGCCAGCAGGGGAGACAGGGGTTGGAGCAATCAGCCCCAGCATTTT. This encodes CASRGDRGWSNQPQHF.

Ten or more counts support this clonotype. The chain is built from TRBV10-3 and TRBJ1-5, with D possibly matching TRBD1 (5 bases). Germline V gene sequence: CDR1 ENHRY, CDR2 SYGVKD. V dropped 5 bases and J dropped 3 bases, with 14 bases sitting between them. This CDR3 has 15 residues. CDR3 bases: TGTGCCATCAGTCCGGGGCAGCTAGACAATCAGCCCCAGCATTTT. Translation: CAISPGQLDNQPQHF.

The gene calls are TRBV20-1 and TRBJ2-6; 14 bases line up with TRBD2. Germline V gene lookup returns CDR1 DFQATT and CDR2 SNEGSKA (reference sequence). This CDR3 is 20 amino acids long. J was trimmed by 1 base and V by 0 bases; bases with no gene match: 8. The CDR3 spells CSARDSGTSGRRSGANVLTF. DNA for the CDR3: TGCAGTGCTAGAGATTCCGGGACTAGCGGGAGACGATCTGGGGCCAACGTCCTGACTTTC.

Many counts were recorded for this clonotype. This rearrangement joins TRBV28 to TRBJ2-4; D may be TRBD1 (5 bases). Deletions cut 7 bases from V and 0 bases from J, with 16 bases between. CDR1 is MDHEN, CDR2 SYDVKM, per germline. The CDR3 runs to 16 residues. This chain's CDR3 is CASNDRPILAKNIQYF. DNA for the CDR3: TGTGCCAGCAATGACAGACCCATACTAGCCAAAAACATTCAGTACTTC.

The table lists this clonotype with a count of one. The chain carries TRBV29-1 and TRBJ2-7; 11 bases map to TRBD1. The junction had 5 bases not matched to a gene; V was cut back by 6 bases and J by 7 bases. This CDR3 comprises 12 residues. Germline V gives CDR1 SQVTM, CDR2 ANQGSEA. CDR3 nucleotides: TGCAGCGTAGGACAGGGGGCGTGGGAGCAGTACTTC. The encoded protein is CSVGQGAWEQYF.

The sample holds many counts of this clonotype. The chain combines TRBV29-1 with TRBJ2-1; no firm D call. The CDR3 length is 10 residues. The V gene's germline CDR1 is SQVTM and CDR2 ANQGSEA. V lost 5 bases and J 6 bases, leaving 5 bases between the germline ends. The CDR3 reads CSVFSNEQFF. DNA of the CDR3: TGCAGCGTTTTTAGCAATGAGCAGTTCTTC.

This clonotype has more than one count but fewer than ten. The chain combines TRBV30 with TRBJ1-4; TRBD1 aligns across 8 bases. V trimming: 3 bases; J trimming: 0 bases; junction bases outside the gene matches: 6. Germline CDR1 GTSNPN, CDR2 SVGIG (reference sequence). This CDR3 is 16 amino acids long. CDR3 bases: TGTGCCTGGAGAGGCCGGGACAGGCCAACTAATGAAAAACTGTTTTTT. Its translation is CAWRGRDRPTNEKLFF. Filled out from reference TRBV30 and TRBJ1-4, the complete variable domain reads SQTIHQWPATLVQPVGSPLSLECTVEGTSNPNLYWYRQAAGRGLQLLFYSVGIGQISSEVPQNLSASRPQDRQFILSSKKLLLSDSGFYLCAWRGRDRPTNEKLFFGSGTQLSVL.